This entry features one T cell receptor (beta chain) sequence. What it binds is not known. The data were taken from a study of cytomegalovirus exposure and HLA in healthy donors. Germline values: CDR1 SGHDT, CDR2 YYEEEE. Trimming pared 2 bases from V and 4 bases from J, leaving 10 bases between. This CDR3 comprises 14 residues. With 60 Vbeta and 13 Jbeta primers, the PCR was carried out. Repertoires were generated with immunoSEQ multiplex PCR, while TCRdb's copy carries only in-frame clones and drops some. The sample has 95,000 to 110,000 clones, over 9.5% seen once. Study-wide results and limits: Indistinguishable V segments such as TRBV6-2 and TRBV6-3 were excluded. In an earlier analysis, productive rearrangement rates for most beta V segments clustered near 87% or 30%.

The receptor's source is a man aged 35 to 55 in good health and CMV-seropositive. The sample taken for sequencing was PBMCs. The rearrangement joins TRBV5-6 to TRBJ1-5, with D unresolved. In nucleotides, the CDR3 is TGTGCCAGCAGCTTTCGAGGAACTAATCAGCCCCAGCATTTT. Its translation is CASSFRGTNQPQHF.